This T cell receptor (beta chain) derives from a study of glioma-infiltrating T cells. TCR alpha and beta CDR3 regions were amplified from RNA using iRepertoire nested multiplex PCR. For one-step reverse transcription and amplification, 100-400 ng of tissue mRNA or PBMC total RNA was used. TCRdb re-called the multiplex PCR reads with MiXCR, one entry per CDR3 protein. The sample has 100,000 to 150,000 distinct CDR3 sequences, 20% to 25% seen once; the top ten hold 15%. This clonotype turned up a few times. Antigen unknown. Study findings and constraints: Tissue and blood shared very few CDR3 sequences. Gliomas, especially low-grade, showed above-expected tissue-blood divergence; non-neoplastic patients showed below.

Germline assignment: CDR1 SGDLS and CDR2 YYNGEE. CDR3 length equals 15 residues. V lost 0 bases and J lost 2, with 9 bases in between. This sequence joins TRBV9 and TRBJ2-1, with D perhaps assigned TRBD1 or TRBD2 (6 bases each). The clonotype originates from a human donor with low-grade glioma or glioblastoma, undergoing nonglioma brain surgery, or in good health (not recorded which). The material sequenced was glioma tissue, nonneoplastic brain tissue, or PBMCs (not recorded which). CDR3 loop: CASSVDGGAYNEQFF. The CDR3 bases are TGTGCCAGCAGCGTAGACGGGGGCGCCTACAATGAGCAGTTCTTC.